This is a list of T cell receptor beta chains from one sample in a study of T-cell memory formation after mild COVID-19. TCRdb re-derived calls from the 5' RACE reads in MiXCR, one entry per CDR3 protein. The sample includes hundreds of thousands of distinct CDR3 sequences, about 15% of them seen just once. The sample taken for sequencing was PBMCs or a T cell subset sorted from them (not recorded which). All receptors derive from a man aged 18 to 30 who had mild COVID-19 (a few samples of this study predate the infection). Cell type and time point are not known. CDR3s include the opening cysteine and the closing phenylalanine or tryptophan. A D gene is named only where the DNA matches it firmly. Clone size is stated in some rows and not others, as once, few, many or a class when expanded.

TRBV5-1	-	TRBJ2-5	-	TGCGCCAGCAGCTTGGAAGTGGGCCCTCAAGAGACCCAGTACTTC	CASSLEVGPQETQYF
TRBV12-3/TRBV12-4	few	TRBJ2-2	-	TGTGCCAGCAGCCCAGAGGTGTACACCGGGGAGCTGTTTTTT	CASSPEVYTGELFF
TRBV9	-	TRBJ2-2	-	TGTGCCAGCAGCGTAGACAGGGTTAACCCCGGGGAGCTGTTTTTT	CASSVDRVNPGELFF
TRBV2	-	TRBJ2-5	-	TGTGCCAGCAAGGCCCAAGAGACCCAGTACTTC	CASKAQETQYF
TRBV27	few	TRBJ1-4	-	TGTGCCACCAGGCGGGCCTCAACTAATGAAAAACTGTTTTTT	CATRRASTNEKLFF
TRBV6-5	few	TRBJ1-2	-	TGTGCCAGCAGTTACGATAAGGTGGGAGGCTATGGCTACACCTTC	CASSYDKVGGYGYTF
TRBV6-5	-	TRBJ2-3	TRBD2	TGTGCCAGCAGTTACCAGAAGGCGGGGGGGACAGATACGCAGTATTTT	CASSYQKAGGTDTQYF
TRBV6-1	few	TRBJ1-6	-	TGTGCCAGCAGTGAAGCTCCCGGCGGGGCTGGGACCCTCCACTTT	CASSEAPGGAGTLHF
TRBV6-5	few	TRBJ1-2	-	TGTGCCAGCACCCAAGGAGGGGAGGGTTTCGGTGGCTACACCTTC	CASTQGGEGFGGYTF
TRBV5-1	-	TRBJ1-2	-	TGCGCCAGCAAGGAGGGCCCGGACTATGGCTACACCTTC	CASKEGPDYGYTF
TRBV6-5	few	TRBJ2-1	-	TGTGCCAGCAGTTACTCGAGGGTGCTCAATGAGCAGTTCTTC	CASSYSRVLNEQFF
TRBV3-1	-	TRBJ1-2	-	TGTGCCAGCAGCGTCCGCCTGCAGGGCTATGGCTACACCTTC	CASSVRLQGYGYTF
TRBV3-1	-	TRBJ2-3	-	TGTGCCAGCAGCCCAGGTCGGTCTCTCACAGATACGCAGTATTTT	CASSPGRSLTDTQYF
TRBV10-3	-	TRBJ2-3	-	TGTGCCATCAGTGATGCCACTAGTCATACGCAGTATTTT	CAISDATSHTQYF
TRBV29-1	many	TRBJ2-1	TRBD2	TGCAGCGTTGGGGGACTAGCGGGGTTCGCCCTCCACAATGAGCAGTTCTTC	CSVGGLAGFALHNEQFF
TRBV7-9	many	TRBJ2-7	-	TGTGCCAGCAGTTCAACATACGAGCAGTACTTC	CASSSTYEQYF
TRBV25-1	many	TRBJ2-5	TRBD2	TGTGCCAGCAGTGAATCGCTAGCGGGGGCCCAAGAGACCCAGTACTTC	CASSESLAGAQETQYF
TRBV12-3/TRBV12-4	few	TRBJ1-1	-	TGTGCCAGCAGCCCCGACGATGGTGAAGCTTTCTTT	CASSPDDGEAFF
TRBV4-1	-	TRBJ1-2	-	TGCGCCAGCAGCCAAGATCCAGGGCTGGCCTATGGCTACACCTTC	CASSQDPGLAYGYTF
TRBV27	-	TRBJ1-2	-	TGTGCCAGCAGTTTAAGTGGATTATATGGCTACACCTTC	CASSLSGLYGYTF
TRBV6-5	many	TRBJ2-2	-	TGTGCCAGCAGTCGTCTCGGACAGCTGAACACCGGGGAGCTGTTTTTT	CASSRLGQLNTGELFF
TRBV7-9	few	TRBJ1-4	-	TGTGCCAGCAGCTTAAGGTGGAGGAATGAAAAACTGTTTTTT	CASSLRWRNEKLFF
TRBV12-3/TRBV12-4	-	TRBJ1-1	-	TGTGCCAGCAGTGCCTTCCGCGGAGCTTTCTTT	CASSAFRGAFF
TRBV6-6	few	TRBJ1-3	-	TGTGCCAGCAGTTACGCCGCATATCAGTCGAGCTCTGGAAACACCATATATTTT	CASSYAAYQSSSGNTIYF
TRBV12-3/TRBV12-4	-	TRBJ2-5	-	TGTGCCAGCAGTAACCGCCGGGACGGACCGGGATGGACCCAGTACTTC	CASSNRRDGPGWTQYF
TRBV12-3/TRBV12-4	few	TRBJ2-2	-	TGTGCCAGCAGACCTCGCGTAACCGGGGAGCTGTTTTTT	CASRPRVTGELFF
TRBV5-6	few	TRBJ1-5	-	TGTGCCAGTACGCGATCTAGGGGCAGTCAGCCCCAGCATTTT	CASTRSRGSQPQHF
TRBV4-1	-	TRBJ2-7	-	TGCGCCAGCAGCCAAGTTAGCCAGTCTTTCTACGAGCAGTACTTC	CASSQVSQSFYEQYF
TRBV24-1	-	TRBJ1-5	-	TGTGCCACCAGTTATGGGGGAAGTCAGCCCCAGCATTTT	CATSYGGSQPQHF
TRBV27	few	TRBJ1-5	-	TGTGCCAGCAGTTCCTCAATGGTCAGGCCCCAGCATTTT	CASSSSMVRPQHF
TRBV24-1	few	TRBJ2-1	TRBD1	TGTGCCACCAGTGCCCCCGAGGGACAGGGGGCTAGGAATGAGCAGTTCTTC	CATSAPEGQGARNEQFF
TRBV9	-	TRBJ2-2	-	TGTGCCAGCAGCGCACAGTACACCGGGGAGCTGTTTTTT	CASSAQYTGELFF
TRBV4-3	few	TRBJ1-1	-	TGCGCCAGCAGCCGTGGGAAGGGTGGGACCACTGAAGCTTTCTTT	CASSRGKGGTTEAFF
TRBV5-6	-	TRBJ2-2	TRBD1	TGTGCCAGCAGCTGGACAGGGATTAGCGCCGGGGAGCTGTTTTTT	CASSWTGISAGELFF
TRBV7-9	few	TRBJ2-7	-	TGTGCCAGCAGCCGCGCATCTAGGGGAACAGACGAGCAGTACTTC	CASSRASRGTDEQYF
TRBV12-3/TRBV12-4	-	TRBJ2-6	-	TGTGCCAGCAGTTTCGGGGCGGGGTCTGGGGCCAACGTCCTGACTTTC	CASSFGAGSGANVLTF
TRBV9	-	TRBJ2-4	TRBD1	TGTGCCAGCAGCGTAGACAGGGGAGCTAACCTGCTAGCCAAAAACATTCAGTACTTC	CASSVDRGANLLAKNIQYF
TRBV7-2	many	TRBJ2-3	-	TGTGCCAGCAGCTCCATGGACAGTTCACGGCAGTATTTT	CASSSMDSSRQYF
TRBV7-2	-	TRBJ2-3	TRBD2	TGTGCCAGCAGCTTAGCCGGACTAGCGGGGGGCCCAGATACGCAGTATTTT	CASSLAGLAGGPDTQYF
TRBV6-6	-	TRBJ2-2	TRBD1	TGTGCCAGCAGTTATCCTCGACAGGGGGCCGGGGAGCTGTTTTTT	CASSYPRQGAGELFF
TRBV20-1	-	TRBJ1-1	-	TGCAGTGCTAGAGACCCGGGGATAAACACTGAAGCTTTCTTT	CSARDPGINTEAFF
TRBV28	once	TRBJ1-5	-	TGTGCCAGCAGTTTACCCCCAGGGCTTAATCAGCCCCAGCATTTT	CASSLPPGLNQPQHF
TRBV4-1	few	TRBJ2-3	-	TGCGCCAGCAGCCAAGAACCAGATACGCAGTATTTT	CASSQEPDTQYF
TRBV18	few	TRBJ2-3	-	TGTGCCAGCTCACCACAGGGCAGCGCAGATACGCAGTATTTT	CASSPQGSADTQYF
TRBV20-1	once	TRBJ2-7	TRBD1	TGCAGTGCAGGGACAGGGTTCGAGCAGTACTTC	CSAGTGFEQYF
TRBV7-3	few	TRBJ2-1	TRBD1	TGTGCCAGCAGCTTGATGACAGGGAAGAGATACAATGAGCAGTTCTTC	CASSLMTGKRYNEQFF
TRBV27	many	TRBJ2-7	TRBD1	TGTGCCAGCAGTTGGACAGGGGCAGGTGAGCAGTACTTC	CASSWTGAGEQYF
TRBV5-5	-	TRBJ1-2	TRBD1	TGTGCCAGCAGCTTGGACGACAGGGGGCGGAACTATGGCTACACCTTC	CASSLDDRGRNYGYTF